This T cell receptor beta chain appears in the sequencing data of a study of brain T cells in children with intractable seizures. Findings and limits, study-wide: HCMV serostatus was not known, and viral specificity came from CDR3 similarity only. Pre-surgery blood may have been undersampled, hiding some clones.

Sequencing was limited to surgery cases with top T cell transcript signatures in brain tissue. Of note for this clone: No antigen is known for it.

Sequencing used immunoSEQ multiplex PCR; TCRdb keeps in-frame clones, though not all of them. The sample lists roughly 110,000 clones, 94% occurring once. Trimming shortened V by 0 bases and J by 4 bases, and 19 bases separated the two germline ends. The germline gives CDR1 MNHEY, CDR2 SVGEGT. CDR3 length: 18 amino acids. The chain employs TRBV6-2 or TRBV6-3 and TRBJ2-1; perhaps TRBD2 as D (6 bases). Sequenced material: peripheral blood, taken at surgery. The origin of this receptor is a boy under two years old with hemimegalencephaly and intractable seizures. The CDR3 is CASSYSKASGAVYNEQFF. The DNA of the CDR3 is TGTGCCAGCAGTTACTCGAAGGCGTCGGGAGCGGTATACAATGAGCAGTTCTTC.